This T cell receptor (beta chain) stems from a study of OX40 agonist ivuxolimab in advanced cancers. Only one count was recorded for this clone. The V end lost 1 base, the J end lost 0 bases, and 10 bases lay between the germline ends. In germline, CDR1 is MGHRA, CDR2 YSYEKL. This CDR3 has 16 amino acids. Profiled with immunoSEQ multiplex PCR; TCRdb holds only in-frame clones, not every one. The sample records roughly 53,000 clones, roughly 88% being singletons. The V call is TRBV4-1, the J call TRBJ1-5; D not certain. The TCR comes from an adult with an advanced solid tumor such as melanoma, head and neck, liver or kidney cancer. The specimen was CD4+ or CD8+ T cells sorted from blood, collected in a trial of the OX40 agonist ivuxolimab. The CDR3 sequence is CASSQGSTHSNQPQHF. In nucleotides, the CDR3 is TGCGCCAGCAGCCAAGGTTCAACCCATAGCAATCAGCCCCAGCATTTT.